This TCR beta chain comes out of a study of blood T cell repertoires in COVID-19. Whole-study context: From T cells, B-cell-depleted T cells, or PBMCs came the material, which was cDNA or gDNA.

Method: immunoSEQ multiplex PCR; TCRdb's copy keeps in-frame clones and lacks some. The sample holds some 120,000 clones, roughly 84% seen once. The CDR3 runs 15 residues. The germline V and J ends were trimmed by 3 bases and 0 bases, with 9 bases remaining between them. CDR1 is SGHDN and CDR2 is FVKESK in the germline V gene. This receptor was obtained from an elderly woman with acute or convalescent COVID-19. The sequencing input was peripheral blood. The chain uses TRBV14 and TRBJ1-5; maybe TRBD1 (5 bases). The CDR3 sequence: CASSHGGGSNQPQHF. The CDR3 nucleotides read TGTGCCAGCAGCCACGGCGGGGGTAGCAATCAGCCCCAGCATTTT.